These T cell receptor beta chains were read from a single sample in a study of tumor-infiltrating lymphocytes in primary liver carcinoma. MiXCR, applied by TCRdb to the multiplex PCR reads, yields one record per CDR3 protein. The table records roughly 120,000 distinct CDR3 sequences, approximately 64% of them present only once. The sequenced sample consisted of liver tumor tissue from sampling region 3. Receptors were obtained from a woman between 55 and 75 years old with primary liver carcinoma and hepatitis B virus infection. CDR3s include the opening cysteine and the closing phenylalanine or tryptophan. The D gene is left open where the match is weak. A row's size may be missing; if present it is once, few, many or a size class.

D: -
size: -
V: TRBV11-2
J: TRBJ2-1
CDR3: CASSSYSRHREQFF
DNA: TGTGCGAGCAGTTCGTACTCGAGGCATAGGGAGCAGTTCTTC

D: TRBD2
size: -
V: TRBV2
J: TRBJ2-1
CDR3: CVSTTGLAGYNEQFF
DNA: TGTGTCAGCACCACCGGACTAGCGGGCTACAATGAGCAGTTCTTC

D: TRBD1
size: -
V: TRBV11-3
J: TRBJ2-7
CDR3: CANSLGTGCSLEQYF
DNA: TGTGCCAACAGCTTAGGGACAGGGTGTTCCCTCGAGCAGTACTTC

D: TRBD1
size: -
V: TRBV12-3/TRBV12-4
J: TRBJ1-1
CDR3: CTSSLQGGLTEAFF
DNA: TGTACCAGCAGCCTGCAGGGGGGGCTCACTGAAGCTTTCTTT

D: -
size: few
V: TRBV9
J: TRBJ1-1
CDR3: CASSAVTQGTEAFF
DNA: TGTGCCAGCAGCGCGGTAACGCAGGGGACTGAAGCTTTCTTT

D: -
size: -
V: TRBV7-9
J: TRBJ1-4
CDR3: CASNHRLGGGEKLFF
DNA: TGTGCCAGCAACCACCGACTGGGAGGTGGTGAAAAACTGTTTTTT

D: -
size: -
V: TRBV5-1
J: TRBJ2-1
CDR3: CASGWDSYNEQFF
DNA: TGCGCCAGCGGCTGGGATAGTTACAATGAGCAGTTCTTC

D: -
size: -
V: TRBV12-3/TRBV12-4
J: TRBJ1-5
CDR3: CTSSFGEVNQPQHF
DNA: TGTACCAGCAGTTTTGGGGAAGTTAACCAGCCCCAGCATTTT

D: TRBD1
size: -
V: TRBV11-2
J: TRBJ2-7
CDR3: CASSSDRGYEQCF
DNA: TGTGCCAGTAGCTCTGACAGGGGCTACGAGCAGTGCTTC

D: TRBD1
size: -
V: TRBV6-6
J: TRBJ2-6
CDR3: CASSLQGAGANALTF
DNA: TGTGCCAGCAGCCTACAGGGGGCTGGGGCCAACGCCCTGACTTTC

D: -
size: -
V: TRBV28
J: TRBJ1-2
CDR3: CASSLEGDTNYGYTF
DNA: TGTGCCAGCAGTTTGGAGGGGGACACGAACTATGGCTACACCTTC

D: -
size: -
V: TRBV6-6
J: TRBJ1-2
CDR3: CTSSYDTGNYGYTF
DNA: TGCACCAGCAGTTACGACACAGGAAACTATGGCTATACCTTC

D: -
size: once
V: TRBV6-6
J: TRBJ2-3
CDR3: CASSTWAGRSGTDTQCF
DNA: TGTGCCAGCAGTACTTGGGCAGGGAGGAGTGGCACAGATACGCAGTGTTTT

D: TRBD2
size: -
V: TRBV4-2
J: TRBJ2-3
CDR3: CASIQGLAGTDTQYF
DNA: TGTGCCAGCATCCAAGGACTAGCGGGCACAGATACGCAGTATTTT

D: -
size: many
V: TRBV6-2/TRBV6-3
J: TRBJ2-3
CDR3: CASRNHANTQYF
DNA: TGTGCCAGCAGAAACCACGCTAATACGCAGTATTTT

D: TRBD2
size: few
V: TRBV19
J: TRBJ2-1
CDR3: CASTFSGNEQFF
DNA: TGTGCCAGTACTTTTAGCGGGAATGAGCAGTTCTTC

D: TRBD2
size: many
V: TRBV7-9
J: TRBJ2-5
CDR3: CASSSGGTQYF
DNA: TGTGCCAGCAGCTCGGGGGGGACCCAGTACTTC

D: TRBD2
size: many
V: TRBV5-5
J: TRBJ2-7
CDR3: CASSLGFPQRDLSYEQYF
DNA: TGTGCCAGCAGCTTGGGGTTCCCCCAGCGGGATTTGTCCTACGAGCAGTACTTC

D: TRBD2
size: -
V: TRBV28
J: TRBJ2-7
CDR3: CTSSFSSGSTDEQYF
DNA: TGTACCAGCAGTTTCTCTAGCGGGAGCACCGACGAGCAGTACTTC

D: -
size: -
V: TRBV29-1
J: TRBJ2-1
CDR3: CNVQAGRGNEQFF
DNA: TGCAACGTGCAGGCCGGACGCGGCAATGAGCAGTTCTTC

D: -
size: -
V: TRBV28
J: TRBJ1-5
CDR3: CANRIRGRDSNQPQHF
DNA: TGTGCCAACAGGATACGAGGCAGGGATAGCAATCAGCCCCAGCATTTT

D: -
size: few
V: TRBV7-9
J: TRBJ2-3
CDR3: CASSPQRATDTQYF
DNA: TGTGCCAGCAGCCCCCAAAGGGCCACAGATACGCAGTATTTT

D: TRBD1
size: many
V: TRBV28
J: TRBJ2-1
CDR3: CASSSLGDRPLNEQFF
DNA: TGTGCCAGCAGCTCCCTTGGGGACAGACCCCTGAATGAGCAGTTCTTC

D: -
size: many
V: TRBV4-1
J: TRBJ2-1
CDR3: CASSQGGAEGNEQFF
DNA: TGCGCCAGCAGCCAAGGGGGGGCTGAGGGCAATGAGCAGTTCTTC

D: TRBD1
size: -
V: TRBV28
J: TRBJ1-1
CDR3: CASSLRLGQGRKAFF
DNA: TGTGCCAGCAGTTTGCGTTTAGGACAGGGGAGGAAAGCTTTCTTT

D: -
size: many
V: TRBV6-6
J: TRBJ1-5
CDR3: CASSYSSQLRISNQPQHF
DNA: TGTGCCAGCAGTTACTCTTCCCAGTTACGGATTAGCAATCAGCCCCAGCATTTT

D: -
size: once
V: TRBV5-1
J: TRBJ2-7
CDR3: CASTFLGASGNEQCF
DNA: TGCGCCAGCACCTTCCTTGGGGCATCGGGTAACGAGCAGTGCTTC

D: TRBD1
size: -
V: TRBV28
J: TRBJ2-2
CDR3: CASRIQGGGRELFF
DNA: TGTGCCAGCAGGATACAGGGGGGTGGCAGGGAGCTGTTTTTT

D: -
size: -
V: TRBV6-2/TRBV6-3
J: TRBJ2-7
CDR3: CASGSPERYYEQYF
DNA: TGTGCCAGCGGTAGCCCGGAGAGGTACTACGAGCAGTACTTC

D: -
size: -
V: TRBV11-1
J: TRBJ2-7
CDR3: CASSLRGLLKVEQYF
DNA: TGTGCCAGCAGCTTAAGGGGACTCCTAAAGGTGGAGCAGTACTTC

D: TRBD1
size: many
V: TRBV10-1
J: TRBJ2-3
CDR3: CASSSGTDSPFFTDTQYF
DNA: TGCGCCAGCAGCTCCGGGACAGACTCACCATTCTTCACAGATACGCAGTATTTT

D: -
size: few
V: TRBV11-3
J: TRBJ2-1
CDR3: CASNSQSGFQFF
DNA: TGTGCCAGCAACTCGCAATCGGGATTCCAGTTCTTC

D: -
size: -
V: TRBV6-6
J: TRBJ2-1
CDR3: CASSYPDVGGHEQFF
DNA: TGTGCCAGCAGTTACCCCGACGTTGGGGGACATGAGCAGTTCTTC

D: -
size: -
V: TRBV7-9
J: TRBJ1-4
CDR3: CASSRPGTSEKLFF
DNA: TGTGCCAGCAGCCGACCCGGGACCAGCGAAAAACTGTTTTTT

D: -
size: -
V: TRBV2
J: TRBJ1-6
CDR3: CASSERIFSSYNSPLHF
DNA: TGTGCCAGCAGTGAAAGGATTTTTAGCTCCTATAATTCACCCCTCCACTTT

D: -
size: few
V: TRBV11-3
J: TRBJ1-1
CDR3: CASKAAGTRNTEAFF
DNA: TGTGCCAGCAAGGCAGCAGGGACCAGGAACACTGAAGCTTTCTTT

D: -
size: once
V: TRBV24-1
J: TRBJ2-2
CDR3: CATSGWGTSNTGELFF
DNA: TGTGCCACCAGTGGGTGGGGGACGTCTAACACCGGGGAGCTGTTTTTT

D: -
size: few
V: TRBV28
J: TRBJ2-2
CDR3: CASSLTPGGQTGELFF
DNA: TGTGCCAGCAGTTTAACCCCCGGGGGCCAGACCGGGGAGCTGTTTTTT

D: TRBD1
size: -
V: TRBV5-1
J: TRBJ1-1
CDR3: CASSRTGSDTGAFF
DNA: TGCGCCAGCAGCAGGACAGGGTCGGACACTGGAGCTTTCTTT

D: -
size: many
V: TRBV10-1
J: TRBJ2-2
CDR3: CASRSGESNTGELFF
DNA: TGCGCCAGCAGATCGGGCGAGTCGAACACCGGGGAGCTGTTTTTT

D: -
size: -
V: TRBV11-2
J: TRBJ2-1
CDR3: CASRLLQSNEQFF
DNA: TGTGCCAGTAGATTATTGCAGAGCAATGAGCAGTTCTTC

D: TRBD1
size: -
V: TRBV29-1
J: TRBJ2-3
CDR3: CSTGAGGMDTQYF
DNA: TGCAGCACCGGGGCAGGGGGCATGGATACGCAGTATTTT

D: -
size: -
V: TRBV11-2
J: TRBJ2-2
CDR3: CASGLMGNTGELLF
DNA: TGTGCCAGCGGCCTTATGGGGAACACCGGGGAGCTGTTATTT

D: TRBD1
size: -
V: TRBV11-2
J: TRBJ1-1
CDR3: CANSRWDRTNTEAFF
DNA: TGTGCCAACAGCCGATGGGACAGAACGAACACTGAAGCTTTCTTT

D: -
size: -
V: TRBV10-3
J: TRBJ2-3
CDR3: CATCAIQSSTDTQYF
DNA: TGTGCTACCTGCGCAATACAGTCCAGCACAGATACGCAGTATTTT

D: -
size: many
V: TRBV4-1
J: TRBJ2-3
CDR3: CASSPIQPRTDTQYF
DNA: TGCGCCAGCAGCCCGATCCAGCCTCGCACAGATACGCAGTATTTT

D: -
size: -
V: TRBV19
J: TRBJ2-2
CDR3: CASSKGKQENTGELFF
DNA: TGTGCCAGTAGTAAGGGAAAACAGGAGAACACCGGGGAGCTGTTTTTT

D: -
size: -
V: TRBV24-1
J: TRBJ2-1
CDR3: CATERRRARDNKQFF
DNA: TGTGCCACAGAGCGGAGGAGGGCCAGGGACAATAAGCAGTTCTTC

D: TRBD2
size: -
V: TRBV7-3
J: TRBJ2-1
CDR3: CASSLLGEAGDEQFF
DNA: TGTGCCAGCAGCTTATTAGGGGAGGCGGGGGATGAGCAGTTCTTC

D: -
size: many
V: TRBV24-1
J: TRBJ1-2
CDR3: CATSDPRDPGGGYTF
DNA: TGTGCCACCAGTGATCCTCGCGACCCCGGTGGGGGCTACACCTTC

D: -
size: few
V: TRBV2
J: TRBJ2-1
CDR3: CASTRDTLNEQFF
DNA: TGTGCCAGCACGCGGGACACTCTCAATGAGCAGTTCTTC

D: -
size: -
V: TRBV6-1
J: TRBJ2-5
CDR3: CARRYLTDSQETQYF
DNA: TGTGCCAGAAGGTACTTGACAGACAGTCAAGAGACCCAGTACTTC

D: -
size: many
V: TRBV5-1
J: TRBJ2-1
CDR3: CASSLAGYNRVNEQFF
DNA: TGCGCCAGCAGCTTGGCGGGGTATAACAGGGTCAATGAGCAGTTCTTC

D: -
size: -
V: TRBV28
J: TRBJ2-2
CDR3: CASSLEGSSTGELFF
DNA: TGTGCCAGCAGTTTAGAAGGGTCGAGCACAGGGGAGCTGTTTTTT

D: TRBD2
size: -
V: TRBV11-2
J: TRBJ2-2
CDR3: CASSARKGGTGELFF
DNA: TGTGCCAGTAGCGCCCGAAAGGGAGGGACCGGGGAGCTGTTTTTT